The T cell receptor beta chain under discussion was sequenced for a study of blood T cells in healthy people across ages. Study-level points and caveats: Diversity was estimated from one million T cells, and these estimates were considered underestimates.

The CDR3 spans 14 residues. Trimming took off 7 bases at V and 4 bases at J, with 16 bases between the two ends. A sample-barcoded 5' primer and a J-beta primer mix were used in a second PCR of roughly 6 to 11 cycles. TCRdb fed the 5' RACE reads into MiXCR, producing one record per CDR3 protein. The top ten hold approximately 11% of the sample, which has about 1.6 million distinct CDR3 sequences, approximately 32% seen once. Concerning this clonotype: Its cognate antigen is unknown.

This clonotype was sampled from a woman under 40 in good health. The genes are TRBV12-3 or TRBV12-4 and TRBJ1-1; weak D call: TRBD1 (5 bases). Sample: blood. The CDR3 DNA reads TGTGCCAGCATCCTTGGGCGCGGGGGCACTGAAGCTTTCTTT. Protein: CASILGRGGTEAFF.